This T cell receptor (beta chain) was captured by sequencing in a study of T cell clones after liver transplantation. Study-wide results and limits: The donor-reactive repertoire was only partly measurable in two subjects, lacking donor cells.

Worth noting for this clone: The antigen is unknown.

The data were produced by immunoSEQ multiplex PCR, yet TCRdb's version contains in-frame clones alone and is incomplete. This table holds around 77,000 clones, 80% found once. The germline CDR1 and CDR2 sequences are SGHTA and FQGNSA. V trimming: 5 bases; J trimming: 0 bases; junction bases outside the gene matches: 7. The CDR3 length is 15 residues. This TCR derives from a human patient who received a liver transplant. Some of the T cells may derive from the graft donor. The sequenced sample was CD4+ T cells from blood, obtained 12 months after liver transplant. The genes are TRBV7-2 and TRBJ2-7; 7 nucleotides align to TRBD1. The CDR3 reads CASSLTGTVSYEQYF. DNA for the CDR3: TGTGCCAGCAGCCTAACCGGGACAGTCTCCTACGAGCAGTACTTC.